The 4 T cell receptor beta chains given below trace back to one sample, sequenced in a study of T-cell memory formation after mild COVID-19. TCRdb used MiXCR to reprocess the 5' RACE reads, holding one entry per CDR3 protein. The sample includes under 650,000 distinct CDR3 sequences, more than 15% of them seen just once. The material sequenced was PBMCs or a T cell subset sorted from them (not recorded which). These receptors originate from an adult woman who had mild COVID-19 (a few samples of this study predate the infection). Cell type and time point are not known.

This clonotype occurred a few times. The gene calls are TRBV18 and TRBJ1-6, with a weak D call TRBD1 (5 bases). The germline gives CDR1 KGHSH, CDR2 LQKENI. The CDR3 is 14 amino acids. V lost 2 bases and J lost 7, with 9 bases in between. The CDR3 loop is CASSPARQNSPLHF. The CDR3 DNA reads TGTGCCAGCTCACCAGCTAGACAGAATTCACCCCTCCACTTT.

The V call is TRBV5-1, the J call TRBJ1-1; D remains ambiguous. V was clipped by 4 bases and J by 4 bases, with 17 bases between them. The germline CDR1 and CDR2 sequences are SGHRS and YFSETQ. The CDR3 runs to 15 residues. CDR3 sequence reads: CASSVLGEAGTEAFF. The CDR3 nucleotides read TGCGCCAGCAGCGTTCTTGGGGAGGCGGGCACTGAAGCTTTCTTT.

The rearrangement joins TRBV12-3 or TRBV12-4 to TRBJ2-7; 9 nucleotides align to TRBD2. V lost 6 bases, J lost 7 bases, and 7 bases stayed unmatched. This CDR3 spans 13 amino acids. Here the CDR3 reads CASSPSGKGEQYF. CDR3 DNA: TGTGCCAGCAGCCCTAGCGGGAAGGGAGAGCAGTACTTC.

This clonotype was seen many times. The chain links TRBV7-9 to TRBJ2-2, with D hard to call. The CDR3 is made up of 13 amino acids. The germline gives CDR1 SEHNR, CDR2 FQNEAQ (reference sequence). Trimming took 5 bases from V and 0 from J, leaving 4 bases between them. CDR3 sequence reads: CASSVTNTGELFF. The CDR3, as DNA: TGTGCCAGCAGCGTAACGAACACCGGGGAGCTGTTTTTT.